The 10 T cell receptor beta chains given below trace back to one sample, sequenced in a study of cytomegalovirus exposure and HLA in healthy donors. PCR was performed using 60 Vbeta and 13 Jbeta primers. Produced via immunoSEQ multiplex PCR; TCRdb's table is partial and in-frame only. The table lists roughly 140,000 clones, about 80% of them singletons, with 5.1% in the top ten. Material: PBMCs. The receptor set was obtained from a male donor in good health and CMV-seronegative.

The genes are TRBV4-2 and TRBJ1-5; no clear D gene. V lost 2 bases to trimming and J lost 2 bases, with 16 bases between them. This CDR3 region has 17 residues. CDR1 LGHNA and CDR2 YNFKEQ come from the germline V gene. CDR3 DNA: TGTGCCAGCAGCCAATCGGGAGCAGGAGTCGGCAATCAGCCCCAGCATTTT. It specifies CASSQSGAGVGNQPQHF.

The chain carries TRBV7-8 and TRBJ2-1, with 8 bases lining up with TRBD2. V was clipped by 4 bases and J by 3 bases; unmatched bases: 5. Germline V gene lookup returns CDR1 SGHVS and CDR2 FQNEAQ. This CDR3 contains 15 residues. CDR3 loop: CASSWGAGGYNEQFF. In nucleotides, the CDR3 is TGTGCCAGCAGCTGGGGGGCGGGAGGCTACAATGAGCAGTTCTTC.

This chain links TRBV7-2 with TRBJ1-5; TRBD1 is a possible D gene (5 bases). CDR1 and CDR2 from the germline V gene are SGHTA and FQGNSA. V was clipped by 5 bases and J by 9 bases, with 14 bases between them. This CDR3 region has 13 residues. CDR3 sequence reads: CASSPGGFRPQHF. CDR3 DNA: TGTGCCAGCAGCCCCGGGGGGTTCAGGCCCCAGCATTTT.

The rearrangement uses TRBV6-6 and TRBJ1-5; 8 bases match TRBD1. Losses at the gene ends were 4 bases for V and 7 bases for J; bases not matched to a gene: 6. The CDR3 is made up of 14 amino acids. Per the germline V gene, CDR1 is MNHNY and CDR2 is SVGAGI (reference sequence). In nucleotides, the CDR3 is TGTGCCAGCAGTTCCGCAGGGGGCGGACAGCCCCAGCATTTT. It codes for CASSSAGGGQPQHF.

The rearrangement links TRBV4-2 to TRBJ1-4; 7 bases map to TRBD1. The J segment lost 0 bases and the V segment lost 4 bases, leaving 2 bases of the junction unmatched. CDR1 is LGHNA and CDR2 is YNFKEQ in the germline V gene. The CDR3 contains 15 residues. Written as DNA, the CDR3 is TGTGCCAGCAGCCGACAGGGCGCAACTAATGAAAAACTGTTTTTT. Its protein is CASSRQGATNEKLFF.

This chain joins TRBV11-2 and TRBJ1-1; D gene ambiguous. V lost 3 bases and J lost 5, with 4 bases in between. From germline, CDR1 is SGHAT and CDR2 FQNNGV. The CDR3 covers 11 residues. In nucleotides, the CDR3 is TGTGCCAGCAGCTTTTATACTGAAGCTTTCTTT. Translated, it gives CASSFYTEAFF.

V gene TRBV7-2 combines with J gene TRBJ1-6, with D perhaps TRBD1 (5 bases). The ends were cut back, 6 bases at V and 4 bases at J, with 16 bases in the middle. This CDR3 has 16 amino acids. Germline V gene lookup returns CDR1 SGHTA and CDR2 FQGNSA. CDR3 DNA sequence: TGTGCCAGCAGGGAGGGGTCCGGGTTGTATAATTCACCCCTCCACTTT. It is translated as CASREGSGLYNSPLHF.

The rearrangement uses TRBV6-1 and TRBJ1-4, with D unresolved. Germline CDR1 MNHNS, CDR2 SASEGT. V was trimmed by 3 bases and J by 6 bases, leaving 14 bases between them. This CDR3 contains 15 residues. Here the CDR3 DNA reads TGTGCCAGCAGTGATATTCCCAGGAAGTATGAAAAACTGTTTTTT. Protein product: CASSDIPRKYEKLFF.

The chain recombines TRBV30 with TRBJ2-7; 12 nucleotides line up with TRBD1. CDR3 size: 15 residues. Trimming removed 4 bases from V and 2 bases from J; junction bases left unmatched: 6. Germline V lookup: CDR1 GTSNPN, CDR2 SVGIG (reference sequence). This chain's CDR3 is CAWISGTGGPYEQYF. CDR3 coding DNA: TGTGCCTGGATTTCCGGGACAGGGGGCCCCTACGAGCAGTACTTC.

This clone showed up just a few times. The V gene is TRBV15, the J gene TRBJ1-3; D gene uncertain. This CDR3 comprises 16 residues. Trimming shortened V by 0 bases and J by 0 bases, and 9 bases separated the two germline ends. From germline, CDR1 is LNHNV and CDR2 YYDKDF (reference sequence). CDR3 protein: CATSRDLAASGNTIYF. The CDR3 region has the DNA TGTGCCACCAGCAGAGATTTAGCGGCCTCTGGAAACACCATATATTTT.